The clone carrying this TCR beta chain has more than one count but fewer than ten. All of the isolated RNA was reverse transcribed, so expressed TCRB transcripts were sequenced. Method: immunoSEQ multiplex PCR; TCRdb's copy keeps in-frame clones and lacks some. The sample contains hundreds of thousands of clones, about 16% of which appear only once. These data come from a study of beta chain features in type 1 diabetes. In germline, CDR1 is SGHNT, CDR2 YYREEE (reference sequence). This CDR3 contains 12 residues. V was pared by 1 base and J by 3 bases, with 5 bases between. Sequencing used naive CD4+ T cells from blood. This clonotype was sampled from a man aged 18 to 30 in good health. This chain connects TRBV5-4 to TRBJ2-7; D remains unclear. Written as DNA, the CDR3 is TGTGCCAGCAGCTTGTCCCGCTACGAGCAGTACTTC. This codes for CASSLSRYEQYF. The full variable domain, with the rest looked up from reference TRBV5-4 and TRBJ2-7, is ETGVTQSPTHLIKTRGQQVTLRCSSQSGHNTVSWYQQALGQGPQFIFQYYREEENGRGNFPPRFSGLQFPNYSSELNVNALELDDSALYLCASSLSRYEQYFGPGTRLTVT.